The rows below give T cell receptor beta chains drawn from one sample of a study of identical twins. TCRdb re-called the 5' RACE reads with MiXCR, one entry per CDR3 protein. The top ten hold roughly 0.56% of the sample, which has around 500,000 distinct CDR3 sequences, approximately 14% seen once. The sample also formed part of further work on yellow fever vaccine responses in identical twins.

The sample comprised CD4+ T cells sorted from blood. These receptors all stem from a woman between 18 and 29 years old in good health. Each CDR3 is given with its conserved first and last residue. A D gene is named only where the DNA matches it firmly. Rows give clone size only sometimes, using once, few, many, or a class for an expanded clone.

CDR3 protein | CDR3 DNA | V gene | clone size | CDR3 length | J gene | D gene
CSARSGTSEYNEQFF | TGCAGTGCTAGGTCCGGGACTAGCGAGTACAATGAGCAGTTCTTC | TRBV20-1 | . | 15 | TRBJ2-1 | TRBD2
CASSLRRAGETQYF | TGTGCCAGCAGCTTAAGGAGGGCTGGGGAGACCCAGTACTTC | TRBV12-1 | . | 14 | TRBJ2-5 | .
CASSQGGLAGGSVRTQYF | TGTGCCAGCAGCCAAGGAGGACTAGCGGGGGGGTCCGTGCGTACGCAGTATTTT | TRBV3-1 | . | 18 | TRBJ2-3 | TRBD2
CASSGPPSGRATPYEQYF | TGTGCCAGCAGTGGCCCGCCTAGCGGGAGGGCTACACCTTACGAGCAGTACTTC | TRBV6-2/TRBV6-3 | few | 18 | TRBJ2-7 | TRBD2
CATSSGGKYNEQFF | TGTGCCACCAGTTCAGGGGGGAAATACAATGAGCAGTTCTTC | TRBV24-1 | few | 14 | TRBJ2-1 | .
CASSAYGGTQYF | TGTGCCAGCAGCGCGTACGGGGGAACGCAGTATTTT | TRBV9 | few | 12 | TRBJ2-3 | .
CASSLWGQGNNQPQHF | TGTGCCAGCAGTTTATGGGGACAGGGCAATAATCAGCCCCAGCATTTT | TRBV28 | few | 16 | TRBJ1-5 | TRBD1
CATSRFSTDTQYF | TGTGCCACCAGCAGGTTTAGCACAGATACGCAGTATTTT | TRBV15 | few | 13 | TRBJ2-3 | .
CSSLGGGRDTQYF | TGCAGTAGCTTAGGCGGTGGCCGAGATACGCAGTATTTT | TRBV20-1 | . | 13 | TRBJ2-3 | .
CASSLVIGLQFF | TGTGCCAGCAGTTTAGTGATAGGGTTGCAGTTCTTC | TRBV12-3/TRBV12-4 | few | 12 | TRBJ2-1 | .